This record covers a single TCR beta chain. Its matching antigen is unknown. Deletions cut 6 bases from V and 4 bases from J, with 18 bases between. The germline CDR1 and CDR2 sequences are MNHEY and SMNVEV (reference sequence). The CDR3 is 15 residues long. Related graft donors supplied nonmyeloablative bone marrow transplants, and mixed chimerism was transient. Unstimulated regulatory T cells (CD4+CD25+CD127-), CD4+CD25- non-regulatory cells, CD4 and CD8 cells were FACS-sorted from thawed PBMCs. The data were taken from a study of Tregs in tolerant kidney transplant recipients. Study-wide findings and caveats: In tolerant patients, donor-specific Tregs outgrew total Tregs, suggesting antigen-driven expansion.

Sequenced by immunoSEQ multiplex PCR; TCRdb stores in-frame clones only, minus some. Of approximately 47,000 clones in the sample, more than 70% were seen once. The input for sequencing was CD8+ T cells from blood (PBMCs), taken 12 months after the transplant. This chain uses TRBV27 with TRBJ1-1; no reliable D call. This clonotype was obtained from a human patient who received a combined kidney and bone marrow transplant. Some T cells may trace back to the graft donor. CDR3 DNA: TGTGCCAGCAGAGCCTGGGGAGGGAGTGGCACTGAAGCTTTCTTT. The encoded protein is CASRAWGGSGTEAFF.